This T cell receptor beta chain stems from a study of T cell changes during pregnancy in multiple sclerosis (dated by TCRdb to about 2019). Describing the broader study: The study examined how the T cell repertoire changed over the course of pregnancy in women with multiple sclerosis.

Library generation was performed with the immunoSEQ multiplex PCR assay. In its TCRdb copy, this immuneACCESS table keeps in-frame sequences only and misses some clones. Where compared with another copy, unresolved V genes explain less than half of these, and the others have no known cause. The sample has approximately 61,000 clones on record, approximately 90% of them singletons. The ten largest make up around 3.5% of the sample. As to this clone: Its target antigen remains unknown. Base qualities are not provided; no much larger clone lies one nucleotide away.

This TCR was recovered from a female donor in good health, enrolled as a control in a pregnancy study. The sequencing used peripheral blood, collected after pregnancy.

The sequenced DNA: TGTGCCAGCAGCGCACTACTTGGGGGACAGGGCAGGGCTGAAGCTTTCTTT. Protein translation: CASSALLGGQGRAEAFF. The sequence is built from TRBV7-2 and TRBJ1-1; 9 bases in between match TRBD1. Taken from the germline V gene, the CDR1 and CDR2 loops are SGHTA and FQGNSA. The CDR3 contains 17 residues, cysteine and phenylalanine counted. CDR3 DNA is the only sequence kept; it has 51 bases, read in frame from the first base. Trimmed from V: 5 bases; trimmed from J: 6 bases; junction bases lacking a gene match: 16.